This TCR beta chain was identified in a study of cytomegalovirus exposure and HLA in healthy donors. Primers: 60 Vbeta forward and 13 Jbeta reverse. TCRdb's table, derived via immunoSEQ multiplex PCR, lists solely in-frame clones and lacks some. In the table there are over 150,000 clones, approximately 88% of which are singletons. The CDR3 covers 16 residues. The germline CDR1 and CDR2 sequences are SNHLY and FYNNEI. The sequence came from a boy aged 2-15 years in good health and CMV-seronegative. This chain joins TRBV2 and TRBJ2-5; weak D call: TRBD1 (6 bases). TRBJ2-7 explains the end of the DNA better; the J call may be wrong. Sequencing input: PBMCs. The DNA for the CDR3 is TGTGCCAGCAGTGAACCGACAGGAAAACGCGGTCCCGAGCAGTACTTC. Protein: CASSEPTGKRGPEQYF.